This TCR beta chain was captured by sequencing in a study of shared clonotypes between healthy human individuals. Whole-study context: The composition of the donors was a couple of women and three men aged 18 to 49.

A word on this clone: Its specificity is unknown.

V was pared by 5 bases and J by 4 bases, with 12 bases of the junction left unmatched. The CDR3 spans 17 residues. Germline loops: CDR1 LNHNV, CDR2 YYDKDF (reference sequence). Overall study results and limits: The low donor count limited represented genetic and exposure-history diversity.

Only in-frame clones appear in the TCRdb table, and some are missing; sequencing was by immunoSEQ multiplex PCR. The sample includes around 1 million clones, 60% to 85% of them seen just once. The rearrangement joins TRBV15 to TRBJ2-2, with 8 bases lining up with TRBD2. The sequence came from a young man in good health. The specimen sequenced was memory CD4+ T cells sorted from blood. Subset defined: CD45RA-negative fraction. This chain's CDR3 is CATSPARTSLATGELFF. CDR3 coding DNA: TGTGCCACCAGCCCGGCCCGGACTAGCCTGGCCACCGGGGAGCTGTTTTTT.